This record concerns one T cell receptor beta chain sequence. The antigen is unknown. Both CD4+ and CD8+ cells were separated through positive magnetic bead selection, and their purity was verified using flow cytometry. Using immunoSEQ multiplex PCR, the repertoire was profiled, and TCRdb retains in-frame clones only, with some absent. Among some 30,000 clones, more than 85% were seen once, and the ten largest hold roughly 9.6%. The data were taken from a study of somatic mutations in cytotoxic T cells in rheumatoid arthritis. General study results and limits: The study found no significant difference in CD8+ T-cell clonality between rheumatoid arthritis patients and age-matched healthy controls.

Sample: CD8+ T cells sorted from blood. This TCR was recovered from an adult with rheumatoid arthritis.

The CDR3 loop reads CATADFDEKLFF. The CDR3 DNA reads as TGTGCCACGGCGGATTTCGATGAAAAACTGTTTTTT. The rearrangement links TRBV2 to TRBJ1-4; D not certain. Germline V gene sequence: CDR1 SNHLY, CDR2 FYNNEI. The CDR3 consists of 12 residues. Trimming left V 10 bases short and J 6 bases short, with 12 bases between.